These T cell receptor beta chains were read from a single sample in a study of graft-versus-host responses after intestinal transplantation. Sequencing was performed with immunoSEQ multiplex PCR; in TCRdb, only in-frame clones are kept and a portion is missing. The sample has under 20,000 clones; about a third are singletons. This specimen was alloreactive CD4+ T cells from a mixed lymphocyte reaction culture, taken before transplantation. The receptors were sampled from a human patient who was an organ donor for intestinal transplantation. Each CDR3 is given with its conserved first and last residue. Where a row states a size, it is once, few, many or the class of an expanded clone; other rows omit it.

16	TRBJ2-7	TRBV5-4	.	CASSLGGGVAPYEQYF
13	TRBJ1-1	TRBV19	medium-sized	CASSDRGLTEAFF
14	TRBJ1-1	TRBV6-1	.	CASSSLQGDTEAFF
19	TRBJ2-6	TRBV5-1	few	CASSLATTGIRSGANVLTF
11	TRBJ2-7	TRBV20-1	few	CSATTSYEQYF
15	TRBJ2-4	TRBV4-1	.	CASSPSLIAKNIQYF
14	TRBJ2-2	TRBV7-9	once	CASSFPGVAGELFF
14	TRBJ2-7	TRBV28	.	CASTNSGSVNEQYF
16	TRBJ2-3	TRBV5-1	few	CASSRAGRAGVDTQYF
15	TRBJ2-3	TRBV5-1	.	CASSTQGTGTDTQYF
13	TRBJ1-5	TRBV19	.	CASGTVLNQPQHF
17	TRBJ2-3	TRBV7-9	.	CASSLYLAGGSTDTQYF
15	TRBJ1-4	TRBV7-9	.	CASSLGRANNEKLFF
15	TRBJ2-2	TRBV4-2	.	CASRRIAANTGELFF
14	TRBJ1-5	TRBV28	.	CASSLGTGNQPQHF
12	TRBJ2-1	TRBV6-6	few	CASRPQSNEQFF
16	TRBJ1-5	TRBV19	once	CASSTSLGTGGPPQHF
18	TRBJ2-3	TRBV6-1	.	CASSGQWTSGSLADTQYF
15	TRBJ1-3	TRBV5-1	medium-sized	CASSPSGTGENTIYF
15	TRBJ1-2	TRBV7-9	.	CASSPYTGTGRTHSF
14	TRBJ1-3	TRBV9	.	CASSVGGQGNTIYF
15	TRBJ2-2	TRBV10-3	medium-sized	CAISGLAANTGELFF
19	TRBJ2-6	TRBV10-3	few	CAISEWGHQGAAGANVLTF
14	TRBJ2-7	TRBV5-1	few	CASSGTVPSYEQYF
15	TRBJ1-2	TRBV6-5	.	CASSIGTPFNYGYTF
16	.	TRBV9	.	CASSVDPPTGGNTIYF
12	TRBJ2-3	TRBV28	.	CASKWGTDTQYF
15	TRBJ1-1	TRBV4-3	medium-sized	CASSPADRALTEAFF
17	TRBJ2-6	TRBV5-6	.	CASSPRQGKAGANVLTF
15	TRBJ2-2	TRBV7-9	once	CASSAGLGMTGELFF
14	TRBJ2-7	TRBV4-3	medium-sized	CASSQDAPPGEQYF
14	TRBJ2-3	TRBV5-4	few	CASSWGTSTDTQYF
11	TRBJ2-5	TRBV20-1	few	CSVEHQETQYF
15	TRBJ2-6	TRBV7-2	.	CASSLRGGRANVLTF
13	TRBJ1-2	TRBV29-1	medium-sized	CSVEDDSEYGYTF
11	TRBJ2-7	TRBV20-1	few	CSATFSLGQYF
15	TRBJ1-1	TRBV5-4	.	CASSFGTTRNTEAFF
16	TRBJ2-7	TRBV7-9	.	CASSPLLGRVPYEQYF
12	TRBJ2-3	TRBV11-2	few	CASSPGWDTQYF
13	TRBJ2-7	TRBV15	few	CATSRDRDYEQYF
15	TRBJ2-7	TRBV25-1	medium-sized	CASSEAGTDSGEQYF
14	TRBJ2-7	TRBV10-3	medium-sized	CAISGGQGLYEQYF
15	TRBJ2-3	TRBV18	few	CASSPWGTSTDTQYF